Listed below are T cell receptor beta chains from one sample, sequenced in a study of blood T cells in healthy people across ages. TCRdb called the 5' RACE reads again in MiXCR, with one record for every CDR3 protein. The table includes some 760,000 distinct CDR3 sequences, more than 20% detected once. This sample also belongs to another study, concerning T cells of mothers and their children.

Sequences were obtained from blood. All receptors come from a boy younger than 18 in good health. Each CDR3 is given with its conserved first and last residue. A D gene is named only where the DNA matches it firmly. Not all rows give a size; the values are once, few, many and, for expanded clones, a class.

abundance,j_gene,v_gene,d_gene,CDR3nt,CDR3aa
few,TRBJ2-5,TRBV4-3,TRBD1,TGCGCCAGCAGCCAAGGGTCAGGGGGCGCACAGACCCAGTACTTC,CASSQGSGGAQTQYF
-,TRBJ2-7,TRBV28,-,TGTGCCAGCAGCCCTGCCGCGGGATCCCTCCTAAACGAGCAGTACTTC,CASSPAAGSLLNEQYF
-,TRBJ1-2,TRBV4-3,TRBD1,TGCGCCAGCAGCCAATGGCGAGACAGGGGCCCCGGCTACACCTTC,CASSQWRDRGPGYTF
few,TRBJ2-3,TRBV20-1,TRBD2,TGCAGTGCTAGAGATCGTCGACTAGCGGGAGGGCCGGGCACAGATACGCAGTATTTT,CSARDRRLAGGPGTDTQYF
-,TRBJ2-2,TRBV5-1,-,TGCGCCAGCAGCTTGGCGGCGGGCTCGAACACCGGGGAGCTGTTTTTT,CASSLAAGSNTGELFF
-,TRBJ1-3,TRBV6-2/TRBV6-3,-,TGTGCCAGCACGAAGACGGCTACTCTGGAAACACCATATCCACCCTACTCTGGAAACACCATATATTTT,CASTKTATLETPYPPYSGNTIYF
few,TRBJ2-5,TRBV6-5,TRBD2,TGTACCAGCGGGGGAAGGCCGAGGGAAGAGACCCAGTACTTC,CTSGGRPREETQYF
few,TRBJ2-1,TRBV4-1,TRBD2,TGCGCCAGCAGCCCATTAGGACTAGCCGACGATTACAATGAGCAGTTCTTC,CASSPLGLADDYNEQFF
few,TRBJ2-7,TRBV3-1,-,TGTGCCAGCAGCCAAGCCGGGCCAGGGGCGCAGCAGTACTTC,CASSQAGPGAQQYF
few,TRBJ2-1,TRBV4-3,TRBD2,TGCGCCAGCAGCCAAGATTACGCGGCGGGAGCGGATGAGCAGTTCTTC,CASSQDYAAGADEQFF
few,TRBJ2-1,TRBV5-5,TRBD1,TGTGCCAGCAGCCAGATTCCTGGACAGGGGAAACTCAATGAGCAGTTCTTC,CASSQIPGQGKLNEQFF
-,TRBJ2-5,TRBV7-2,-,TGTGCCATACGCCTTTTCAGGGGTGACGAAGAGACCCAGTACTTC,CAIRLFRGDEETQYF
few,TRBJ2-5,TRBV28,-,TGTGCCAGCAGTTTCCAGACAGGGATAAGAGCGGGGCAAGAGACCCAGTACTTC,CASSFQTGIRAGQETQYF
-,TRBJ1-2,TRBV6-5,-,TGTGCCAGCAGTTACGCTACAGGGAGATACTATGGCTACACCTTC,CASSYATGRYYGYTF
many,TRBJ2-3,TRBV28,-,TGTGCCAGCAGTTTAATAGGTAGCGGAACAGATACGCAGTATTTT,CASSLIGSGTDTQYF
few,TRBJ2-7,TRBV12-3/TRBV12-4,TRBD2,TGTGCCAGCAGTTTGAACTCGGTAGCGGGAGACTCCAGCGAGCAGTACTTC,CASSLNSVAGDSSEQYF
-,TRBJ2-7,TRBV29-1,TRBD2,TGCAGCGCCCAAACGGGAGGGCCGGGGGAGCAGTACTTC,CSAQTGGPGEQYF
few,TRBJ2-1,TRBV4-1,TRBD2,TGCGCCAGCAGCAAGGGGATGGCTAGCGGGAGGTACAATGAGCAGTTCTTC,CASSKGMASGRYNEQFF
many,TRBJ1-4,TRBV7-2,-,TGTGCCAGCAGCTTAGCTCTGCGTAATGAAAAACTGTTTTTT,CASSLALRNEKLFF
few,TRBJ2-2,TRBV7-9,-,TGTGCCAGCAGCGATACAGGGCTATACGCCGGGGAGCTGTTTTTT,CASSDTGLYAGELFF
-,TRBJ2-3,TRBV11-1,-,TGTGCCAGCAGCCGAGACAGGCTCCGCACAGATACGCAGTATTTT,CASSRDRLRTDTQYF
-,TRBJ2-5,TRBV12-3/TRBV12-4,-,TGTGCCAGCAGTTCCCCACGAGAGGCCCAGTACTTC,CASSSPREAQYF
few,TRBJ2-1,TRBV7-2,-,TGTGCCAGCAGATTAGAGCGGGCCTTCTACAATGAGCAGTTCTTC,CASRLERAFYNEQFF
-,TRBJ2-1,TRBV15,TRBD1,TGTGCCACCAGCAGGGACAGGCTCTACAATGAGCAGTTCTTC,CATSRDRLYNEQFF
-,TRBJ2-7,TRBV4-3,-,TGCGCCAGCAGTCCGTCGGAGGGGAGCTCCTACGAGCAGTACTTC,CASSPSEGSSYEQYF
-,TRBJ2-5,TRBV18,-,TGTGCCAGCTCACCAAACAGGGCCCTCCAAGAGACCCAGTACTTC,CASSPNRALQETQYF
few,TRBJ2-5,TRBV28,TRBD1,TGTGCCAGCAGTCTCGACCGGACAGGGTTTCAAGAGACCCAGTACTTC,CASSLDRTGFQETQYF
-,TRBJ2-4,TRBV28,TRBD2,TGTGCCAGCAGTCACTACGGCGGGGGGGGCAAAAACATTCAGTACTTC,CASSHYGGGGKNIQYF
-,TRBJ2-3,TRBV27,-,TGTGCCAGCAGACCCTTACGGGGGGCTGGCACAGATACGCGGTATTTT,CASRPLRGAGTDTRYF
-,TRBJ2-2,TRBV5-1,-,TGCGCCAGCAGCTTCTTAGACACGTCGAACACCGGGGAGCTGTTTTTT,CASSFLDTSNTGELFF
-,TRBJ2-7,TRBV7-9,TRBD1,TGTGCCAGCAGCCCAGGGGACAGCGGCTCCTACGAGCAGTACTTC,CASSPGDSGSYEQYF
many,TRBJ1-4,TRBV25-1,-,TGTGCCAGCAGTTTACCTCCCAATGAAAAACTGTTTTTT,CASSLPPNEKLFF
-,TRBJ2-2,TRBV5-1,-,TGCGCCAGCAGCTTGGACGTTACCAACACCGGGGAGCTGTTTTTT,CASSLDVTNTGELFF